Following are 32 T cell receptor beta chains from one sample sequenced in a study of T cell responses to AZD1222 COVID-19 vaccine (dated by TCRdb to the early 2020s). The library was made by the immunoSEQ multiplex PCR assay. TCRdb limited this immuneACCESS table to in-frame rearrangements with V and J called. A share of clones is missing; checked studies link under half to unresolved V genes, and the rest is unexplained. The sample table holds more than 95,000 clones, of which approximately 83% were seen once. In total, the top ten clones hold 3.5% to 5% of the sample. Reading the label with the study, this specimen's time point is: baseline before first vaccination. The sample's treatment or condition label is to be understood as: meningococcal conjugate vaccine given as trial control. The source material was peripheral blood, sampled on day 0 of MenACWY control vaccination. These receptor sequences come from an adult in good health.

V gene TRBV19 combines with J gene TRBJ2-7; D gene unclear. The V end was cut by 5 bases, the J end by 5 bases, with 13 bases between. Germline-derived CDR1 and CDR2 are LNHDA and SQIVND (reference sequence). The CDR3 is 13 amino acids. DNA for the CDR3: TGTGCCAGTAGTCCGGCACCAGAAGACGAGCAGTACTTC. This translates into CASSPAPEDEQYF.

This clone was observed a single time. The V gene is TRBV6-5, the J gene TRBJ1-2, with D maybe TRBD1 (5 bases). Between the trimmed V and J ends, which lost 9 bases and 4 bases, there was a span of 15 bases. Germline V CDR1 and CDR2: MNHEY, SVGAGI. This CDR3 comprises 13 residues. The DNA for the CDR3 is TGTGCCAGTCGGATGGGGGGGACCTATGGCTACACCTTC. Residues: CASRMGGTYGYTF.

This chain connects TRBV6-2 or TRBV6-3 to TRBJ1-6, with D maybe TRBD1 (6 bases). This CDR3 is built from 17 residues. The V end was cut by 2 bases, the J end by 6 bases, with 17 bases between. Germline lookup yields CDR1 MNHEY and CDR2 SVGEGT. The CDR3 DNA sequence: TGTGCCAGCAGTTACGGGAGGGGGGGTGTTTTTAATTCACCCCTCCACTTT. This sequence encodes CASSYGRGGVFNSPLHF.

J is TRBJ2-7 and V is TRBV7-9, with 9 bases aligning to TRBD1. The ends lost 5 bases at V and 5 bases at J; junction bases unmatched: 7. The CDR3 runs 14 residues. Germline assignment: CDR1 SEHNR and CDR2 FQNEAQ (reference sequence). The CDR3 sequence: CASSPRDRVNEQYF. CDR3 coding DNA: TGTGCCAGCAGCCCGCGGGACAGGGTGAACGAGCAGTACTTC.

J is TRBJ2-7 and V is TRBV19; TRBD2 aligns across 7 bases. J gave up 6 bases and V 1 base, and 15 bases lay outside the gene matches. Germline CDR1 reads LNHDA; CDR2 reads SQIVND (reference sequence). CDR3 length equals 17 residues. CDR3 loop: CASSIGPSGDPYTEQYF. In DNA form, the CDR3 reads TGTGCCAGTAGTATAGGTCCCAGCGGGGACCCATACACCGAGCAGTACTTC.

The chain is built from TRBV7-9 and TRBJ2-7; D not certain. The ends were cut back, 7 bases at V and 0 bases at J, with 13 bases in the middle. The CDR3 runs 14 residues. The germline V gene has CDR1 SEHNR and CDR2 FQNEAQ (reference sequence). The CDR3 coding sequence is TGTGCCAGCACCCCCCAAGGTTCCTCCTACGAGCAGTACTTC. This gives the protein CASTPQGSSYEQYF.

The J gene is TRBJ1-1, the V gene TRBV30, with a weak D call TRBD1 (6 bases). Germline V gene sequence: CDR1 GTSNPN, CDR2 SVGIG (reference sequence). There are 14 residues in the CDR3. The V gene lost 5 bases and the J gene lost 6 bases, with 19 bases spanning the gap. The CDR3 DNA follows: TGTGCCTGGCGGCGAGGGGGTAGCGGCGCTGAAGCTTTCTTT. Protein product: CAWRRGGSGAEAFF.

The chain has TRBV7-8 and TRBJ1-1; TRBD1 is a possible D gene (5 bases). V shed 1 base and J shed 10 bases, with 19 bases lying between them. CDR3 length equals 15 residues. Germline assignment: CDR1 SGHVS and CDR2 FQNEAQ. The CDR3 spells CASSLVSTAPSRAFF. For the CDR3, the DNA is TGTGCCAGCAGCTTAGTTTCGACAGCCCCTTCGCGAGCTTTCTTT.

This chain links TRBV5-4 with TRBJ1-6; D uncertain. Germline CDR1 is SGHNT and CDR2 is YYREEE (reference sequence). The CDR3 loop spans 16 amino acids. Trimming pared 0 bases from V and 0 bases from J, leaving 7 bases between. In DNA form, the CDR3 reads TGTGCCAGCAGCTTGGCGGCGAGCTCCTATAATTCACCCCTCCACTTT. Amino acid sequence: CASSLAASSYNSPLHF.

The count of this clone is one. The chain is built from TRBV28 and TRBJ1-3; D is perhaps TRBD1 (6 bases). V lost 5 bases and J 4 bases, leaving 12 bases between the germline ends. CDR1 MDHEN and CDR2 SYDVKM come from the germline V gene. This CDR3 spans 14 amino acids. Written as DNA, the CDR3 is TGTGCCAGCAGTGTGGCTCAGGGGGGAAACACCATATATTTT. Protein: CASSVAQGGNTIYF.

The rearrangement uses TRBV4-3 and TRBJ2-7; TRBD2 is a possible D gene (6 bases). V lost 0 bases and J lost 3, with 18 bases in between. There are 17 residues in the CDR3. CDR1 and CDR2 (germline): LGHNA, YSLEER. The CDR3 DNA reads as TGCGCCAGCAGCCAAGAAGGTGGGATGCGGGGAGTCTACGAGCAGTACTTC. Translation gives CASSQEGGMRGVYEQYF.

Only a few counts were recorded for this clone. V gene TRBV19 combines with J gene TRBJ2-2, with 7 bases fitting TRBD2. CDR1 and CDR2 from the germline V gene are LNHDA and SQIVND (reference sequence). With 4 bases clipped from V and 4 bases from J, the junction kept 9 bases outside the gene matches. The CDR3 is 16 residues long. The CDR3 here is CASSTTSASGTGELFF. As DNA, the CDR3 is TGTGCCAGTAGTACTACTAGCGCCAGTGGCACCGGGGAGCTGTTTTTT.

The chain employs TRBV7-3 and TRBJ2-2; D is tentatively TRBD1 or TRBD2 (6 bases each). The CDR3 loop spans 15 amino acids. With 0 bases removed from V and 7 bases from J, the gap between germline ends came to 12 bases. The germline gives CDR1 SGHTA, CDR2 FQGTGA. The CDR3 loop reads CASSLTGGPGGELFF. The CDR3 region has the DNA TGTGCCAGCAGCTTAACGGGGGGCCCCGGCGGGGAGCTGTTTTTT.

The genes are TRBV2 and TRBJ2-3; D is unresolved. Trimming took 4 bases from V and 0 from J, leaving 11 bases between them. Germline V lookup: CDR1 SNHLY, CDR2 FYNNEI. This CDR3 is built from 15 residues. CDR3 in DNA: TGTGCCAGCAGTGCCAGCTTTGCGAGCACAGATACGCAGTATTTT. Its translation: CASSASFASTDTQYF.

This clone was seen more than once but under ten times. J is TRBJ1-5 and V is TRBV3-1 (or the pseudogene TRBV3-2), with D maybe TRBD1 (5 bases). The V end was cut by 4 bases, the J end by 7 bases, with 14 bases between. Germline CDR1 LGHDT, CDR2 YNNKEL (reference sequence). CDR3 length equals 14 residues. CDR3 region: CASSLGGSRQPQHF. In DNA form, the CDR3 reads TGTGCCAGCAGCCTCGGGGGGTCACGGCAGCCCCAGCATTTT.

V and J are TRBV28 and TRBJ1-5; D gene uncertain. CDR3 length: 14 amino acids. Trimming took off 2 bases at V and 2 bases at J, with 7 bases between the two ends. Germline CDR1 reads MDHEN; CDR2 reads SYDVKM. DNA for the CDR3: TGTGCCAGCAGTTTAAACCAAGGCAATCAGCCCCAGCATTTT. Its translation is CASSLNQGNQPQHF.

The CDR3 sequence is CASRSSSYEQYF. As DNA, the CDR3 is TGTGCCAGCAGGTCTAGCTCCTACGAGCAGTACTTC. V gene TRBV28 combines with J gene TRBJ2-7, with unresolved D. The V and J ends lost 6 bases and 0 bases respectively, with 6 bases between them. Germline V gene data show CDR1 as MDHEN and CDR2 as SYDVKM. The CDR3 extends over 12 amino acids.

This clone was observed a handful of times. This chain joins TRBV10-3 and TRBJ1-1; TRBD1 aligns across 7 bases. The ends lost 0 bases at V and 5 bases at J; junction bases unmatched: 0. The CDR3 has 13 residues. The germline V gene has CDR1 ENHRY and CDR2 SYGVKD. The chain's CDR3 is CAISESQGTEAFF. The CDR3 DNA sequence: TGTGCCATCAGTGAGTCACAGGGGACTGAAGCTTTCTTT.

The DNA for the CDR3 is TGTGCCAGCAGTTTAGCGGGGGGGCCTTCGCATACGCAGTATTTT. Translation: CASSLAGGPSHTQYF. This sequence joins TRBV28 and TRBJ2-3; 9 nucleotides align to TRBD2. Germline V gives CDR1 MDHEN, CDR2 SYDVKM. V trimming: 2 bases; J trimming: 7 bases; junction bases outside the gene matches: 7. The CDR3 has 15 residues.

The rearrangement joins TRBV29-1 to TRBJ2-2; D is unclear. Per the germline V gene, CDR1 is SQVTM and CDR2 is ANQGSEA. This CDR3 spans 11 amino acids. Trimming took 5 bases from V and 5 from J, leaving 6 bases between them. CDR3 coding DNA: TGCAGCGTTCGGAATACCGGGGAGCTGTTTTTT. It specifies CSVRNTGELFF.

V and J are TRBV7-3 and TRBJ1-1, with D possibly being TRBD1 (5 bases). CDR1 and CDR2 (germline): SGHTA, FQGTGA. The CDR3 totals 13 residues. Trimming left V 5 bases short and J 0 bases short, with 7 bases between. The CDR3 nucleotides read TGTGCCAGCAGCCTACAGGTGAACACTGAAGCTTTCTTT. Translation: CASSLQVNTEAFF.

CDR3 sequence reads: CASSPLQGAGEKLFF. Written as DNA, the CDR3 is TGTGCCAGCAGTCCCCTCCAGGGGGCAGGAGAAAAACTGTTTTTT. The rearrangement links TRBV27 to TRBJ1-4, with TRBD1 matching 8 bases. With V trimmed by 5 bases and J by 8 bases, 10 bases remained unmatched. The CDR3 sequence is 15 residues long. The germline V gene has CDR1 MNHEY and CDR2 SMNVEV (reference sequence).

The rearrangement links TRBV7-9 to TRBJ2-7, with 9 bases matching TRBD1. The CDR3 sequence is 16 residues long. The germline gives CDR1 SEHNR, CDR2 FQNEAQ (reference sequence). The junction had 10 bases not matched to a gene; V was cut back by 5 bases and J by 2 bases. CDR3 sequence: CASSLNPGQGTYEQYF. CDR3 sequence (DNA): TGTGCCAGCAGCCTAAATCCGGGACAGGGAACCTACGAGCAGTACTTC. The full variable domain, its missing parts supplied by reference TRBV7-9 and TRBJ2-7, is DTGVSQNPRHKITKRGQNVTFRCDPISEHNRLYWYRQTLGQGPEFLTYFQNEAQLEKSRLLSDRFSAERPKGSFSTLEIQRTEQGDSAMYLCASSLNPGQGTYEQYFGPGTRLTVT.

J is TRBJ1-2 and V is TRBV7-2; D is unresolved. This CDR3 contains 14 residues. V dropped 3 bases and J dropped 1 base, with 9 bases sitting between them. Germline V lookup: CDR1 SGHTA, CDR2 FQGNSA. The CDR3 reads CASSFFKDNYGYTF. The CDR3 region has the DNA TGTGCCAGCAGCTTTTTTAAGGATAACTATGGCTACACCTTC.

The chain links TRBV6-5 to TRBJ1-5; 8 nucleotides agree with TRBD1. CDR1 is MNHEY and CDR2 is SVGAGI in the germline V gene. The CDR3 consists of 14 residues. V lost 6 bases to trimming and J lost 4 bases; unmatched junction nucleotides: 5. The CDR3 DNA sequence: TGTGCCAGCAGCCGGGACAGGCTAAATCAGCCCCAGCATTTT. Residues: CASSRDRLNQPQHF.

The genes are TRBV4-2 and TRBJ2-5, with a tentative D call TRBD2 (6 bases). In germline, CDR1 is LGHNA, CDR2 YNFKEQ. V lost 0 bases to trimming and J lost 4 bases, with 18 bases between them. This CDR3 has 17 amino acids. CDR3 nucleotides: TGTGCCAGCAGCCAAGATGCCCCGGAGGGGTTTGGAGAGACCCAGTACTTC. It is translated as CASSQDAPEGFGETQYF.

The rearrangement joins TRBV4-1 to TRBJ1-2; TRBD1 matches 8 bases. J lost 6 bases, V lost 0 bases, and 6 bases had no gene match. The CDR3 is made up of 15 amino acids. The germline V gene encodes CDR1 MGHRA and CDR2 YSYEKL. DNA of the CDR3: TGCGCCAGCAGCCAAGAATTGTTCAGGGGGCATGGCTACACCTTC. Its translation is CASSQELFRGHGYTF.

This sequence joins TRBV3-1 (or the pseudogene TRBV3-2) and TRBJ2-1; unclear D gene. The CDR3 extends over 15 amino acids. The V and J ends lost 3 bases and 0 bases respectively, with 9 bases between them. Germline CDR1 and CDR2: LGHDT and YNNKEL (reference sequence). The CDR3 nucleotides are TGTGCCAGCAGCCATCCACAGAGCTCCTACAATGAGCAGTTCTTC. It yields the protein CASSHPQSSYNEQFF.

The chain has TRBV19 and TRBJ2-5; 8 bases agree with TRBD2. V trimming: 1 base; J trimming: 5 bases; junction bases outside the gene matches: 6. The CDR3 has 15 amino acids. Germline-derived CDR1 and CDR2 are LNHDA and SQIVND (reference sequence). CDR3 bases: TGTGCCAGTAGTATAGTCGGGGGGGCGCGGGAGACCCAGTACTTC. It specifies CASSIVGGARETQYF.

This chain connects TRBV20-1 to TRBJ1-2, with 7 bases aligning to TRBD1. CDR1 is DFQATT and CDR2 is SNEGSKA in the germline V gene (reference sequence). V trimming: 3 bases; J trimming: 6 bases; junction bases outside the gene matches: 10. The CDR3 sequence is 14 residues long. The CDR3: CSASTQPGGNGYTF. The CDR3 nucleotides are TGCAGTGCTAGTACTCAGCCAGGGGGAAATGGCTACACCTTC.

The genes are TRBV11-2 and TRBJ2-7; D gene uncertain. Germline loops: CDR1 SGHAT, CDR2 FQNNGV. Trimming removed 4 bases from V and 2 bases from J, with 6 bases in between. CDR3 length: 12 amino acids. CDR3: CASSWWPYEQYF. The CDR3 nucleotides are TGTGCCAGCAGCTGGTGGCCCTACGAGCAGTACTTC.

The chain uses TRBV18 and TRBJ1-6, with D possibly being TRBD1 (5 bases). Trimming pared 3 bases from V and 12 bases from J, leaving 12 bases between. The V gene's germline CDR1 is KGHSH and CDR2 LQKENI. This CDR3 is built from 13 residues. The CDR3 DNA is TGTGCCAGCTCACCCGCAGCGGGGGAACCCCTCCACTTT. Translating gives CASSPAAGEPLHF.